Listed here are 18 T cell receptor beta chains from one sample, sequenced in a study of CD8 T cells in Susac syndrome. An amount of RNA that ranged from roughly 0.5 to 1 ug was reverse transcribed with random hexamers. Each CDR3 protein is one row after TCRdb ran MiXCR on the immunoSEQ multiplex PCR reads. Here the sample spans 80,000 or so distinct CDR3 sequences, 90% to 95% being singletons. The material sequenced was CD8+ T cells from PBMCs. The receptor source for this set is a human donor in good health.

V is TRBV20-1 and J is TRBJ2-7, with TRBD1 as a possible D gene (6 bases). Germline loops: CDR1 DFQATT, CDR2 SNEGSKA (reference sequence). Between the trimmed V and J ends, which lost 6 bases and 3 bases, there was a span of 12 bases. The length of the CDR3 is 12 residues. DNA for the CDR3: TGCAGTGCGACAGGCGCGAGCTACGAGCAGTACTTC. Translation: CSATGASYEQYF.

The chain has TRBV18 and TRBJ2-7, with 7 bases matching TRBD1. V gave up 3 bases and J gave up 1 base; unmatched junction bases: 3. Germline V CDR1 and CDR2: KGHSH, LQKENI. This CDR3 has 14 residues. CDR3 nucleotide sequence: TGTGCCAGCTCACCTACAGGGGATTCCTACGAGCAGTACTTC. This gives the protein CASSPTGDSYEQYF. The whole variable domain, remainder taken from reference TRBV18 and TRBJ2-7, is NAGVMQNPRHLVRRRGQEARLRCSPMKGHSHVYWYRQLPEEGLKFMVYLQKENIIDESGMPKERFSAEFPKEGPSILRIQQVVRGDSAAYFCASSPTGDSYEQYFGPGTRLTVT.

The chain uses TRBV20-1 and TRBJ2-1; the D is unclear. Looked up from germline, CDR1 is DFQATT and CDR2 is SNEGSKA (reference sequence). The CDR3 spans 15 residues. V lost 3 bases to trimming and J lost 7 bases, with 19 bases between them. The CDR3 bases are TGCAGTGCTAGTCGGAGTTACGTCGGGCTTAATGAGCAGTTCTTC. It yields the protein CSASRSYVGLNEQFF.

The rearrangement uses TRBV30 and TRBJ2-4, with D perhaps matching TRBD2 (6 bases). The CDR3 contains 12 residues. The ends were cut back, 7 bases at V and 8 bases at J, with 15 bases in the middle. Germline CDR1 and CDR2: GTSNPN and SVGIG (reference sequence). CDR3 region: CAFSGVLDIQYF. CDR3 coding DNA: TGTGCCTTTAGCGGAGTGTTGGACATTCAGTACTTC.

The CDR3 loop is CASTPGGGYGYTF. The CDR3 DNA sequence: TGTGCCAGCACCCCAGGGGGCGGCTATGGCTACACCTTC. J is TRBJ1-2 and V is TRBV6-6; 8 nucleotides align to TRBD1. J was trimmed by 4 bases and V by 7 bases; bases with no gene match: 5. The CDR3 has 13 amino acids. Germline V gene data show CDR1 as MNHNY and CDR2 as SVGAGI (reference sequence).

The rearrangement uses TRBV4-1 and TRBJ2-1; D is unclear. The CDR3 has 16 amino acids. V was clipped by 0 bases and J by 0 bases, with 9 bases between them. Germline V gives CDR1 MGHRA, CDR2 YSYEKL. The CDR3 DNA is TGCGCCAGCAGCCAAGATCTACGGGTCTCCTACAATGAGCAGTTCTTC. Encoded protein: CASSQDLRVSYNEQFF.

The CDR3 spells CASSWRQGNTEAFF. The CDR3, as DNA: TGTGCCAGCAGTTGGCGGCAGGGGAACACTGAAGCTTTCTTT. This chain links TRBV27 with TRBJ1-1; TRBD1 is a possible D gene (5 bases). Germline loops: CDR1 MNHEY, CDR2 SMNVEV (reference sequence). The CDR3 has 14 amino acids. V was shortened by 4 bases and J by 1 base, with 10 bases between the two germline ends.

This clonotype was seen only once. The genes are TRBV27 and TRBJ2-2; 9 bases are shared with TRBD2. V lost 11 bases, J lost 5 bases, and 9 bases stayed unmatched. The CDR3 runs to 14 residues. Germline-derived CDR1 and CDR2 are MNHEY and SMNVEV (reference sequence). The CDR3 sequence is CASRGGGRTGELFF. The DNA of the CDR3 is TGTGCCTCGCGGGGGGGAGGTCGGACCGGGGAGCTGTTTTTT.

This chain links TRBV6-2 or TRBV6-3 with TRBJ2-7; 8 nucleotides match TRBD2. V lost 6 bases and J lost 5; bases outside the gene matches: 9. Looked up from germline, CDR1 is MNHEY and CDR2 is SVGEGT. The CDR3 is made up of 14 amino acids. CDR3 coding DNA: TGTGCCAGCAGCCAGCGGGGGCCCTGGGACGAGCAGTACTTC. Translating it yields CASSQRGPWDEQYF.

V usage is TRBV9 and J usage is TRBJ1-2, with D perhaps TRBD1 (5 bases). V was clipped by 0 bases and J by 3 bases, with 6 bases between them. This CDR3 is 13 amino acids long. CDR1 is SGDLS and CDR2 is YYNGEE in the germline V gene. The CDR3 is CASSVGRDYGYTF. CDR3 nucleotides: TGTGCCAGCAGCGTAGGCAGGGACTATGGCTACACCTTC.

The CDR3 loop is CASSSRTEYEQYF. CDR3 DNA sequence: TGCGCCAGCAGCTCTCGGACAGAATACGAGCAGTACTTC. The chain links TRBV4-1 to TRBJ2-7, with D possibly TRBD1 on 6 matching bases. CDR1 and CDR2 from the germline V gene are MGHRA and YSYEKL. Trimming cost V 5 bases and J 4 bases, with 12 bases left between them. The CDR3 extends over 13 amino acids.

This clonotype is a singleton in its sample. This chain links TRBV9 with TRBJ2-2, with D possibly being TRBD2 (6 bases). Between the trimmed V and J ends, which lost 0 bases and 3 bases, there was a span of 15 bases. Germline CDR1 reads SGDLS; CDR2 reads YYNGEE. The CDR3 is made up of 17 amino acids. The CDR3 loop is CASSVVDSPGDTGELFF. In DNA form, the CDR3 reads TGTGCCAGCAGCGTAGTCGACAGCCCGGGGGACACCGGGGAGCTGTTTTTT.

This clonotype showed up just once. CDR3 region: CASSTHTEAFF. The CDR3 DNA is TGTGCCAGTAGTACCCACACTGAAGCTTTCTTT. The chain uses TRBV19 and TRBJ1-1, with D hard to call. CDR1 is LNHDA and CDR2 is SQIVND in the germline V gene (reference sequence). The V gene lost 4 bases and the J gene lost 3 bases, with 3 bases spanning the gap. This CDR3 region has 11 residues.

The rearrangement uses TRBV7-6 and TRBJ2-7, with D possibly being TRBD1 or TRBD2 (5 bases each). Germline CDR1 SGHVS, CDR2 FNYEAQ. V was cut by 1 base and J by 7 bases, with 8 bases left in between. The CDR3 is made up of 12 amino acids. The CDR3 nucleotides are TGTGCCAGCAGCTTAGAGGGGAGAGAGCAGTACTTC. Its translation is CASSLEGREQYF.

The chain carries TRBV13 and TRBJ1-2; D not certain. Between the trimmed V and J ends, which lost 1 base and 4 bases, there was a span of 13 bases. Germline V gene data show CDR1 as PRHDT and CDR2 as FYEKMQ (reference sequence). The CDR3 is 15 amino acids. CDR3 in DNA: TGTGCCAGCAGCTTAGCTGGGGAGTGGGCCTATGGCTACACCTTC. As protein: CASSLAGEWAYGYTF.

This clonotype was found once. V gene TRBV7-3 combines with J gene TRBJ2-5, with 9 bases fitting TRBD2. From germline, CDR1 is SGHTA and CDR2 FQGTGA. This CDR3 region has 17 residues. V shed 6 bases, J shed 4 bases, and the junction held 15 bases outside the gene matches. Here the CDR3 DNA reads TGTGCCAGCAGTCCAGCGGGAGGCCCGTCATCGGCAGAGACCCAGTACTTC. This codes for CASSPAGGPSSAETQYF.

The chain has TRBV30 and TRBJ1-2; TRBD1 is a possible D gene (5 bases). The CDR3 spans 15 residues. In germline, CDR1 is GTSNPN, CDR2 SVGIG (reference sequence). Trimming took 5 bases from V and 3 from J, leaving 19 bases between them. CDR3 amino acids: CAWSLEGRRYYGYTF. The CDR3 DNA is TGTGCCTGGTCCTTGGAGGGGCGAAGATACTATGGCTACACCTTC.

V gene TRBV15 combines with J gene TRBJ2-5; tentatively, D is TRBD1 or TRBD2 (5 bases each). The CDR3 sequence is 12 residues long. In germline, CDR1 is LNHNV, CDR2 YYDKDF (reference sequence). V was trimmed by 5 bases and J by 5 bases, leaving 9 bases between them. This CDR3 reads CATSLAGETQYF. CDR3 coding DNA: TGTGCCACCAGCCTAGCAGGGGAGACCCAGTACTTC.